This paragraph reports one TCR beta chain. Its antigen is unidentified. The data derive from a study of PD-1 blockade in classical Hodgkin lymphoma. Each patient relapsed following autologous stem cell transplantation, and prior brentuximab vedotin exposure differed. Best responses were complete response, partial response or progressive disease. This table comes from immunoSEQ multiplex PCR, and its TCRdb copy is limited to in-frame clones, with some not included. The sample carries about 100,000 clones, around nine tenths recorded once. Study-level points and caveats: Diminished baseline TCR diversity has been reported in newly diagnosed patients relative to healthy donors. The repertoire differences lack a defined cause, possibly disease activity or prior therapy.

Source: peripheral blood mononuclear cells (PBMCs), taken before the second cycle of nivolumab. This clonotype was sampled from a human donor with classical Hodgkin lymphoma.

The CDR3 loop reads CASSVQVRRSTGELFF. The CDR3, as DNA: TGTGCCAGCAGCGTTCAGGTTAGACGTAGTACCGGGGAGCTGTTTTTT. The rearrangement links TRBV9 to TRBJ2-2; the D is unclear. Germline CDR1 is SGDLS and CDR2 is YYNGEE. The CDR3 is made up of 16 amino acids. Trimming shortened V by 2 bases and J by 5 bases, and 16 bases separated the two germline ends.